This entry lists 20 T cell receptor beta chains sequenced from one sample in a study of siplizumab effects on memory and regulatory T cells. The protocol was immunoSEQ multiplex PCR, while the TCRdb copy is restricted to in-frame clones and leaves out a portion. The table lists 90,000 to 140,000 clones, about 93% of them singletons. The sequenced material came from CD4+ T cells sorted from blood. These receptors all stem from a human donor in good health.

The V gene is TRBV7-9, the J gene TRBJ2-5; 11 nucleotides line up with TRBD1. The germline V gene has CDR1 SEHNR and CDR2 FQNEAQ (reference sequence). Trimming cost V 5 bases and J 4 bases; bases outside gene matches: 9. The CDR3 is made up of 16 amino acids. DNA for the CDR3: TGTGCCAGCAGCATCGTGGGACAGGGGGTGCGAGAGACCCAGTACTTC. Translated: CASSIVGQGVRETQYF. The entire variable domain, with the rest obtained from reference TRBV7-9 and TRBJ2-5, is as follows: DTGVSQNPRHKITKRGQNVTFRCDPISEHNRLYWYRQTLGQGPEFLTYFQNEAQLEKSRLLSDRFSAERPKGSFSTLEIQRTEQGDSAMYLCASSIVGQGVRETQYFGPGTRLLVL.

The rearrangement uses TRBV30 and TRBJ2-5; TRBD1 is a possible D gene (6 bases). The CDR3 contains 16 residues. Germline CDR1 is GTSNPN and CDR2 is SVGIG (reference sequence). V dropped 0 bases and J dropped 2 bases, with 16 bases sitting between them. The CDR3 loop reads CAWSVQITGLQETQYF. CDR3 DNA sequence: TGTGCCTGGAGTGTCCAAATCACAGGGTTGCAAGAGACCCAGTACTTC.

This chain joins TRBV4-2 and TRBJ2-5; 13 positions match TRBD2. Germline lookup yields CDR1 LGHNA and CDR2 YNFKEQ. The V and J ends lost 2 bases and 3 bases, in that order; junction bases with no gene match: 6. The CDR3 contains 17 residues. The CDR3 nucleotides are TGTGCCAGCAGCCAACAAGGGACTAGCGGGACTAAAGAGACCCAGTACTTC. Residues: CASSQQGTSGTKETQYF.

The chain recombines TRBV19 with TRBJ2-5; 10 bases match TRBD1. The ends lost 4 bases at V and 5 bases at J; junction bases unmatched: 7. The CDR3 has 15 amino acids. In germline, CDR1 is LNHDA, CDR2 SQIVND (reference sequence). The CDR3 here is CASSRQGALSETQYF. CDR3 nucleotide sequence: TGTGCCAGTAGTAGACAGGGGGCCCTGTCTGAGACCCAGTACTTC.

The chain carries TRBV5-1 and TRBJ2-2; possible D gene TRBD2, 5 bases. Germline V gives CDR1 SGHRS, CDR2 YFSETQ. The CDR3 runs 16 residues. Between the trimmed V and J ends, which lost 0 bases and 6 bases, there was a span of 15 bases. CDR3 sequence: CASSLVVGSGPGELFF. The CDR3 coding sequence is TGCGCCAGCAGCTTGGTTGTGGGGAGTGGGCCCGGGGAGCTGTTTTTT.

The rearrangement links TRBV21-1 to TRBJ2-1; TRBD2 was called by the table and not checked on the DNA. TRBV21-1 is described as a pseudogene. The CDR3 has 16 residues. CDR3 loop: CASSKGPAGVENEQFF. CDR3 nucleotide sequence: TGTGCCAGCAGCAAAGGCCCAGCGGGAGTAGAGAATGAGCAGTTCTTC.

V gene TRBV5-1 combines with J gene TRBJ2-5; 7 bases fit TRBD1. Per the germline V gene, CDR1 is SGHRS and CDR2 is YFSETQ. The CDR3 is 15 residues long. J gave up 2 bases and V 5 bases, and 9 bases lay outside the gene matches. CDR3: CASRSNPGQQETQYF. DNA for the CDR3: TGCGCCAGCAGATCTAATCCGGGACAGCAAGAGACCCAGTACTTC. The complete variable domain, with remaining parts taken from reference TRBV5-1 and TRBJ2-5, reads KAGVTQTPRYLIKTRGQQVTLSCSPISGHRSVSWYQQTPGQGLQFLFEYFSETQRNKGNFPGRFSGRQFSNSRSEMNVSTLELGDSALYLCASRSNPGQQETQYFGPGTRLLVL.

The chain has TRBV7-3 and TRBJ1-1; 12 nucleotides match TRBD1. The trim removed 2 bases at V and 13 bases at J, leaving 14 bases unmatched. Germline V gene data show CDR1 as SGHTA and CDR2 as FQGTGA. The CDR3 is 16 residues long. CDR3 protein: CASSLGRDRGPGGVFF. The CDR3 bases are TGTGCCAGCAGCTTAGGGAGGGACAGGGGGCCCGGAGGGGTTTTCTTT.

V usage is TRBV18 and J usage is TRBJ1-1, with 8 nucleotides matching TRBD1. Trimming removed 3 bases from V and 3 bases from J; junction bases left unmatched: 6. CDR3 length: 15 amino acids. From germline, CDR1 is KGHSH and CDR2 LQKENI. CDR3 coding DNA: TGTGCCAGCTCACCGGACAGGGCGGGGTACACTGAAGCTTTCTTT. The encoded protein is CASSPDRAGYTEAFF.

The rearrangement joins TRBV30 to TRBJ2-1; the D is unclear. V lost 6 bases and J lost 0, with 15 bases in between. This CDR3 spans 15 amino acids. From germline, CDR1 is GTSNPN and CDR2 SVGIG (reference sequence). As DNA, the CDR3 is TGTGCCTGCCAGCCTCGACCCAGCTCCTACAATGAGCAGTTCTTC. Its protein is CACQPRPSSYNEQFF.

The V and J genes are TRBV6-5 and TRBJ2-7, with TRBD1 matching 9 bases. This CDR3 has 14 residues. Germline trimming cut 2 bases from V and 5 bases from J; bases unmatched to any gene: 4. Germline V gene lookup returns CDR1 MNHEY and CDR2 SVGAGI. The CDR3 sequence: CASSYRDRDHEQYF. The CDR3 DNA is TGTGCCAGCAGTTACCGGGACAGGGATCACGAGCAGTACTTC.

The chain has TRBV7-9 and TRBJ1-1, with 8 bases matching TRBD1. The germline gives CDR1 SEHNR, CDR2 FQNEAQ (reference sequence). The CDR3 contains 15 residues. The ends lost 5 bases at V and 6 bases at J; junction bases unmatched: 11. The DNA for the CDR3 is TGTGCCAGCAGCCCTCCCGGGACAGGCTGGGCTGAAGCTTTCTTT. It specifies CASSPPGTGWAEAFF.

This chain uses TRBV19 with TRBJ1-5; D is unclear. V lost 3 bases, J lost 1 base, and 10 bases lay in between. The germline V gene has CDR1 LNHDA and CDR2 SQIVND (reference sequence). CDR3 length: 15 residues. The CDR3 region is CASSMSLHSNQPQHF. The DNA for the CDR3 is TGTGCCAGTAGTATGTCTCTCCACAGCAATCAGCCCCAGCATTTT.

V usage is TRBV23-1 and J usage is TRBJ2-2, with a tentative D call TRBD1 (6 bases). TRBV23-1 is an open reading frame whose function is uncertain. The CDR3 covers 15 residues. V was trimmed by 7 bases and J by 4 bases, leaving 16 bases between them. The CDR3 DNA is TGCGCCAGCAATCAGGGGAGCGCGGGCACCGGGGAGCTGTTTTTT. The encoded protein is CASNQGSAGTGELFF.

The J gene is TRBJ2-7, the V gene TRBV9; D not resolved. The CDR3 is 16 residues long. Germline CDR1 is SGDLS and CDR2 is YYNGEE. V was shortened by 0 bases and J by 2 bases, with 15 bases between the two germline ends. CDR3 sequence: CASSVAPGGDTYEQYF. The CDR3 DNA follows: TGTGCCAGCAGCGTAGCCCCAGGTGGGGATACCTACGAGCAGTACTTC.

The V and J genes are TRBV5-4 and TRBJ2-2; the D gene is possibly TRBD1 (6 bases). The CDR3 consists of 15 residues. Per germline, CDR1 SGHNT and CDR2 YYREEE (reference sequence). Trimming shortened V by 5 bases and J by 1 base, and 12 bases separated the two germline ends. The DNA for the CDR3 is TGTGCCAGCAGAAGGGGACACTTGAACACCGGGGAGCTGTTTTTT. It specifies CASRRGHLNTGELFF.

This chain joins TRBV6-6 and TRBJ1-2; D unresolved. The CDR3 runs 15 residues. Germline V gene data show CDR1 as MNHNY and CDR2 as SVGAGI (reference sequence). V lost 2 bases and J lost 5, with 15 bases in between. This CDR3 reads CASSYRGVGGYGYTF. The CDR3 DNA reads TGTGCCAGCAGTTACCGCGGGGTGGGAGGGTATGGCTACACCTTC.

The chain couples TRBV11-2 to TRBJ2-1; D is unresolved. Germline CDR1 is SGHAT and CDR2 is FQNNGV. The CDR3 has 13 residues. Trimming pared 4 bases from V and 3 bases from J, leaving 7 bases between. The CDR3 DNA follows: TGTGCCAGCAGCTCAGTGGGCTACAATGAGCAGTTCTTC. As protein: CASSSVGYNEQFF.

This clone was detected only once. The rearrangement links TRBV29-1 to TRBJ1-1; D is unclear. V was cut by 5 bases and J by 4 bases, with 11 bases left in between. CDR3 length: 12 residues. The germline V gene encodes CDR1 SQVTM and CDR2 ANQGSEA. CDR3 nucleotides: TGCAGCGTTAGTAGTTGGAGCACTGAAGCTTTCTTT. As protein: CSVSSWSTEAFF.

This clone appeared once. The chain couples TRBV5-1 to TRBJ2-7; TRBD1 agrees at 9 bases. CDR1 and CDR2 from the germline V gene are SGHRS and YFSETQ. The CDR3 extends over 15 amino acids. The V gene end was trimmed by 3 bases and the J gene end by 1 base; junction bases not matched to a gene: 5. The CDR3 reads CASSWGQGRSYEQYF. The CDR3 DNA follows: TGCGCCAGCAGCTGGGGACAGGGAAGGTCCTACGAGCAGTACTTC.